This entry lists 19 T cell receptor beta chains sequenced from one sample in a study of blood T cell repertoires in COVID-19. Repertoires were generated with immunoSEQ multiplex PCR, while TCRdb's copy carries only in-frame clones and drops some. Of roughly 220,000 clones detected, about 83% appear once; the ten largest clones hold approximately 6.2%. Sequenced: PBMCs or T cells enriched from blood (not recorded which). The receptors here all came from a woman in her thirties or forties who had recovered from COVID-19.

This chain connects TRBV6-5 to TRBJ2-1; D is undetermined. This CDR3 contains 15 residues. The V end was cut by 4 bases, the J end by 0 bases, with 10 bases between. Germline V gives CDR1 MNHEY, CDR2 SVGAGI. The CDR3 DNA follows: TGTGCCAGCAGTTTCCAAGCGAGCTCCTACAATGAGCAGTTCTTC. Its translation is CASSFQASSYNEQFF.

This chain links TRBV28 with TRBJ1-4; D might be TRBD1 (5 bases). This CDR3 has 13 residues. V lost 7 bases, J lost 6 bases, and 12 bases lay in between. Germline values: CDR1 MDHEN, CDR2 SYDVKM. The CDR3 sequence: CASTGRVHEKLFF. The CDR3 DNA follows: TGTGCCAGCACGGGCAGGGTACATGAAAAACTGTTTTTT.

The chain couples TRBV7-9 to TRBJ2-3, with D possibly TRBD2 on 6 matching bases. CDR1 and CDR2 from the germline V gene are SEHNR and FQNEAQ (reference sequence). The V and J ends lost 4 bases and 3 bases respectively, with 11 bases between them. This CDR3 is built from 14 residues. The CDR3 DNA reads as TGTGCCAGCAGCTCGAGCGGGTGGACAGATACGCAGTATTTT. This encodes CASSSSGWTDTQYF.

The DNA of the CDR3 is TGTGCCAGCAGCTTGGAGTCGGTGCAGTACTTC. It yields the protein CASSLESVQYF. The rearrangement links TRBV5-4 to TRBJ2-7; D is unclear. V was cut by 0 bases and J by 9 bases, with 7 bases left in between. Germline values: CDR1 SGHNT, CDR2 YYREEE (reference sequence). The CDR3 length is 11 residues.

CDR3 protein: CASSLYRETQYF. The CDR3 bases are TGCGCCAGCAGCTTGTACAGAGAGACCCAGTACTTC. This rearrangement joins TRBV5-1 to TRBJ2-5; unclear D gene. CDR3 length: 12 amino acids. V shed 1 base and J shed 4 bases, with 5 bases lying between them. The germline CDR1 and CDR2 sequences are SGHRS and YFSETQ.

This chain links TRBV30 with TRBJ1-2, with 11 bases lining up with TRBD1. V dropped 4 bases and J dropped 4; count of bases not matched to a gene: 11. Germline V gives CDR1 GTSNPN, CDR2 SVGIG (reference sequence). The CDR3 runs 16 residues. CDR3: CAWISGQGARFYGYTF. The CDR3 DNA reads TGTGCCTGGATTTCTGGACAGGGGGCCCGATTCTATGGCTACACCTTC.

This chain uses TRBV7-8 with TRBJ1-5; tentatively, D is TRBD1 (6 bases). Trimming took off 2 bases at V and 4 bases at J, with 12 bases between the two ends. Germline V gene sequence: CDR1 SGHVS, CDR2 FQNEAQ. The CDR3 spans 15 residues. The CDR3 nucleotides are TGTGCCAGCAGCTTAATTGGGGGCCTAAATCAGCCCCAGCATTTT. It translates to CASSLIGGLNQPQHF.

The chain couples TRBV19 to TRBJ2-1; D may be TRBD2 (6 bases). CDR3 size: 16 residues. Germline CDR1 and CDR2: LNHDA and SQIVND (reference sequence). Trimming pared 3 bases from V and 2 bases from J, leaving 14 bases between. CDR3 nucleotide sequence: TGTGCCAGTAGTATTTTGAGAGCGGGTACCTACAATGAGCAGTTCTTC. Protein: CASSILRAGTYNEQFF.

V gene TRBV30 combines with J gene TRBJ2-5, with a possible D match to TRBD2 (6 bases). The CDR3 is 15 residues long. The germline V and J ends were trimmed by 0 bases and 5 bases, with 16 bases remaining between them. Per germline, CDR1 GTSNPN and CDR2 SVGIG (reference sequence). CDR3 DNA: TGTGCCTGGAGTGTATATGGCGGGACGGGGGAGACCCAGTACTTC. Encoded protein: CAWSVYGGTGETQYF.

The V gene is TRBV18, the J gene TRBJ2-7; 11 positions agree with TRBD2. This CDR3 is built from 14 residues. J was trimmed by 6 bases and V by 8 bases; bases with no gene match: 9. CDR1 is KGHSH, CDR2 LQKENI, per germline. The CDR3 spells CASGTSGKAFEQYF. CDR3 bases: TGTGCCAGCGGGACTAGCGGCAAAGCTTTCGAGCAGTACTTC.

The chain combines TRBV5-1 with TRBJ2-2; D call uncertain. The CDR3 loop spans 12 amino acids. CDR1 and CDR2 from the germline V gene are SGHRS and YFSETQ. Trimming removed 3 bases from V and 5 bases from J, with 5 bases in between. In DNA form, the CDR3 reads TGCGCCAGCAGCTCGGTTACCGGGGAGCTGTTTTTT. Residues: CASSSVTGELFF.

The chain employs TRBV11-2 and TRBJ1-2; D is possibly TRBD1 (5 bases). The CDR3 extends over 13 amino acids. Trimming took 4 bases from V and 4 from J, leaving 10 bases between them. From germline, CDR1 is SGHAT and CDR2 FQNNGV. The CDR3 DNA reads TGTGCCAGCAGCTCACAGGAGTTCTATGGCTACACCTTC. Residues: CASSSQEFYGYTF.

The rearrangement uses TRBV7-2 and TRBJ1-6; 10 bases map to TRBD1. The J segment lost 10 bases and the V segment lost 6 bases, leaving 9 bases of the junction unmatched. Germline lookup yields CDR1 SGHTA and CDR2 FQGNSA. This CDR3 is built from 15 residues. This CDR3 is CASRGRQGANSPLHF. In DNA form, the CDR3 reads TGTGCCAGCAGGGGCCGACAGGGGGCGAACTCACCCCTCCACTTT.

The CDR3 DNA is TGTGCCAGCAGCCAATCTGGGGGGGTAGCGGGACTCCAAGAGACCCAGTACTTC. Its translation is CASSQSGGVAGLQETQYF. V usage is TRBV4-2 and J usage is TRBJ2-5, with 8 bases lining up with TRBD2. V was clipped by 2 bases and J by 1 base; unmatched bases: 12. The CDR3 is 18 amino acids. Germline V gene data show CDR1 as LGHNA and CDR2 as YNFKEQ.

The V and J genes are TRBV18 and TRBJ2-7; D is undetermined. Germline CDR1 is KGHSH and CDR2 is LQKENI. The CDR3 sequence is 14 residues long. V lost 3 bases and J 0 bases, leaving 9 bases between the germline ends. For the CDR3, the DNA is TGTGCCAGCTCACCTTGGTCTAACTCCTACGAGCAGTACTTC. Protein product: CASSPWSNSYEQYF.

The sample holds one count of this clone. The CDR3 is CASSLTGTNYGYTF. The CDR3 DNA sequence: TGTGCCAGCAGCTTAACAGGGACTAACTATGGCTACACCTTC. V and J are TRBV5-4 and TRBJ1-2, with D perhaps matching TRBD1 (6 bases). Germline V gives CDR1 SGHNT, CDR2 YYREEE (reference sequence). This CDR3 is 14 amino acids long. Trimming took off 2 bases at V and 0 bases at J, with 8 bases between the two ends.

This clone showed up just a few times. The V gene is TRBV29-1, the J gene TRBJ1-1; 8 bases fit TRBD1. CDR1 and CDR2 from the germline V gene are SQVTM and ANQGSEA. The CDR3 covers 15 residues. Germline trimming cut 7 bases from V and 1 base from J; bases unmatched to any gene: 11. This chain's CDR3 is CSAPRDRGRNTEAFF. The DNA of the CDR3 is TGCAGCGCCCCACGCGACAGGGGCAGGAACACTGAAGCTTTCTTT.

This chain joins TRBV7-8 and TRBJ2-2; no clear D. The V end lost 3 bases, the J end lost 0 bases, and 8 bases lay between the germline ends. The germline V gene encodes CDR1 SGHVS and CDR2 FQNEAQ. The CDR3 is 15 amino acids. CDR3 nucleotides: TGTGCCAGCAGCTTTAGGCTAGCGAACACCGGGGAGCTGTTTTTT. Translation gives CASSFRLANTGELFF.

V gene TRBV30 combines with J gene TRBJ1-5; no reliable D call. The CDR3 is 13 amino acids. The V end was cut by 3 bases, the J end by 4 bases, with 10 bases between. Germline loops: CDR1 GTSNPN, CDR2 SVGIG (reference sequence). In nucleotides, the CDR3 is TGTGCCTGGAGGCAGGCCGAAAATCAGCCCCAGCATTTT. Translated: CAWRQAENQPQHF. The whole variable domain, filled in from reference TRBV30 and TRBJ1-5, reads SQTIHQWPATLVQPVGSPLSLECTVEGTSNPNLYWYRQAAGRGLQLLFYSVGIGQISSEVPQNLSASRPQDRQFILSSKKLLLSDSGFYLCAWRQAENQPQHFGDGTRLSIL.